The 18 T cell receptor beta chains listed next were all sequenced from one sample in a study of identical twins. Via MiXCR, TCRdb re-called the 5' RACE reads, giving one row per CDR3 protein. The repertoire consists of about 810,000 distinct CDR3 sequences, with about 12% occurring once and the leading ten covering around 1.6%. The same sample was also used in a study of yellow fever vaccine responses in identical twins.

The sequencing input was PBMCs. These receptors were collected from a woman aged 18-35 years in good health.

This clonotype was detected many times. The chain is built from TRBV20-1 and TRBJ2-5, with a weak D call TRBD1 (5 bases). The CDR3 extends over 12 amino acids. The V gene's germline CDR1 is DFQATT and CDR2 SNEGSKA (reference sequence). V was clipped by 4 bases and J by 2 bases, with 8 bases between them. The CDR3 sequence: CSATTVQETQYF. The CDR3 nucleotides are TGCAGTGCTACGACAGTACAAGAGACCCAGTACTTC.

About this clonotype itself: It may be a read error: a sequence one base away is much more abundant. The rearrangement joins TRBV20-1 to TRBJ2-5, with no clear D. Trimming took 3 bases from V and 2 from J, leaving 4 bases between them. Germline V gives CDR1 DFQATT, CDR2 SNEGSKA (reference sequence). This CDR3 comprises 11 residues. CDR3 coding DNA: TGCAGTGCTAGCGGACAAGAGACCCAGTACTTC. This gives the protein CSASGQETQYF.

This clonotype was recorded at least ten times. The chain uses TRBV29-1 and TRBJ2-1; 7 bases agree with TRBD1. CDR1 is SQVTM, CDR2 ANQGSEA, per germline. V was pared by 3 bases and J by 1 base, with 6 bases of the junction left unmatched. The CDR3 loop spans 15 amino acids. The CDR3 region has the DNA TGCAGCGTTGAGGGGACAGCGAAATCCTACAATGAGCAGTTCTTC. Protein: CSVEGTAKSYNEQFF.

This clonotype has a handful of counts. In nucleotides, the CDR3 is TGTGCCAGCAGTTACTTTGCCTCTGGGGCCAACGTCCTGACTTTC. It specifies CASSYFASGANVLTF. The chain links TRBV6-2 or TRBV6-3 to TRBJ2-6; D gene unclear. This CDR3 has 15 residues. Looked up from germline, CDR1 is MNHEY and CDR2 is SVGEGT. V lost 1 base to trimming and J lost 0 bases, with 4 bases between them.

V usage is TRBV6-2 or TRBV6-3 and J usage is TRBJ1-1, with D perhaps TRBD1 (6 bases). V lost 5 bases and J lost 7, with 14 bases in between. CDR1 and CDR2 from the germline V gene are MNHEY and SVGEGT. The CDR3 has 13 residues. The CDR3 DNA sequence: TGTGCCAGCAGTAACACCGGGACACGTGAAGCTTTCTTT. Translated: CASSNTGTREAFF.

The chain has TRBV20-1 and TRBJ2-2; 7 nucleotides match TRBD2. The CDR3 is 15 residues long. V lost 7 bases and J lost 5; bases outside the gene matches: 13. Per germline, CDR1 DFQATT and CDR2 SNEGSKA (reference sequence). In DNA, the CDR3 is TGCAGTGGGAACGACCGGACTAGGGGAACCGGGGAGCTGTTTTTT. It yields the protein CSGNDRTRGTGELFF.

This clonotype was counted between two and nine times. V and J are TRBV18 and TRBJ2-5; D might be TRBD2 (5 bases). The CDR3 contains 16 residues. The V end was cut by 1 base, the J end by 4 bases, with 16 bases between. From germline, CDR1 is KGHSH and CDR2 LQKENI. The CDR3 DNA sequence: TGTGCCAGCTCACCACAAATCACACTCGCGGGAGAGACCCAGTACTTC. It encodes CASSPQITLAGETQYF.

This clonotype was counted many times. The J gene is TRBJ2-7, the V gene TRBV20-1; TRBD1 aligns across 9 bases. The V gene's germline CDR1 is DFQATT and CDR2 SNEGSKA (reference sequence). Trimming took 4 bases from V and 3 from J; bases not matched to a gene: 7. This CDR3 comprises 14 residues. This CDR3 reads CSATVPGQGYEQYF. Written as DNA, the CDR3 is TGCAGTGCTACAGTACCGGGACAGGGCTACGAGCAGTACTTC.

The V gene is TRBV2, the J gene TRBJ2-7; either TRBD1 or TRBD2 may fit D (5 bases each). V lost 4 bases, J lost 12 bases, and 16 bases lay in between. This CDR3 has 12 amino acids. Germline CDR1 SNHLY, CDR2 FYNNEI. In DNA, the CDR3 is TGTGCCAGCAGTGTGGGGGATATATTCCCGTACGTC. Translating it yields CASSVGDIFPYV.

This sequence joins TRBV5-6 and TRBJ2-1, with D perhaps assigned TRBD1 or TRBD2 (5 bases each). Germline CDR1 SGHDT, CDR2 YYEEEE. V was trimmed by 2 bases and J by 1 base, leaving 16 bases between them. The CDR3 has 17 amino acids. CDR3 DNA sequence: TGTGCCAGCAGCTTCCGGGACCGACCTTTATCCTACAATGAGCAGTTCTTC. This translates into CASSFRDRPLSYNEQFF.

This clonotype has only a few counts. The rearrangement links TRBV7-3 to TRBJ2-1; D is undetermined. The ends were cut back, 5 bases at V and 8 bases at J, with 10 bases in the middle. Germline V lookup: CDR1 SGHTA, CDR2 FQGTGA. The CDR3 contains 12 residues. The CDR3 region has the DNA TGTGCCAGCAGCAGTGCCGCCGATGAGCAGTTCTTC. Its protein product is CASSSAADEQFF.

The V call is TRBV12-3 or TRBV12-4, the J call TRBJ2-1, with TRBD2 matching 13 bases. With 11 bases clipped from V and 4 bases from J, the junction kept 17 bases outside the gene matches. The CDR3 is 18 residues long. The CDR3: CACCGLAGDSGHYNEQFF. DNA of the CDR3: TGTGCCTGCTGTGGACTAGCGGGAGATAGTGGGCATTACAATGAGCAGTTCTTC.

This clonotype has just a few counts. The chain links TRBV12-3 or TRBV12-4 to TRBJ2-7; the match to TRBD2 covers 14 bases. The CDR3 is 16 residues long. J lost 4 bases, V lost 5 bases, and 7 bases had no gene match. The CDR3 nucleotides are TGTGCCAGCAGTGTCGGGACTAGCGGGAGTCTTTACGAGCAGTACTTC. It codes for CASSVGTSGSLYEQYF.

The chain recombines TRBV7-9 with TRBJ1-1; D is uncertain. Trimming pared 2 bases from V and 5 bases from J, leaving 9 bases between. The CDR3 runs 13 residues. Germline CDR1 SEHNR, CDR2 FQNEAQ (reference sequence). CDR3 DNA: TGTGCCAGCAGCTTATTTGGGGAGACTGAAGCTTTCTTT. Translating it yields CASSLFGETEAFF.

The chain employs TRBV7-2 and TRBJ2-2; D ambiguous. The CDR3 has 12 residues. Trimming cost V 10 bases and J 7 bases, with 13 bases left between them. CDR1 and CDR2 (germline): SGHTA, FQGNSA. The CDR3 loop reads CAIPNSVGELFF. CDR3 sequence (DNA): TGTGCCATCCCAAACTCCGTCGGGGAGCTGTTTTTT.

This chain connects TRBV12-3 or TRBV12-4 to TRBJ2-7; unclear D gene. Trimming took 0 bases from V and 5 from J, leaving 11 bases between them. The CDR3 runs to 14 residues. CDR3 region: CASSLALLGDEQYF. The CDR3 DNA sequence: TGTGCCAGCAGTTTAGCGCTCCTTGGGGACGAGCAGTACTTC.

Only a few counts were recorded for this clonotype. The CDR3 DNA follows: TGTGCCACCAGTGATTCGACTAGCGGGGGGCCAGATACGCAGTATTTT. It yields the protein CATSDSTSGGPDTQYF. V is TRBV24-1 and J is TRBJ2-3; TRBD2 matches at 13 bases. Per the germline V gene, CDR1 is KGHDR and CDR2 is SFDVKD. CDR3 length equals 16 residues. V lost 2 bases and J lost 4; bases outside the gene matches: 2.

The chain carries TRBV29-1 and TRBJ1-1, with D perhaps TRBD1 (6 bases). The CDR3 totals 13 residues. V was pared by 1 base and J by 1 base, with 7 bases between. CDR1 is SQVTM, CDR2 ANQGSEA, per germline. CDR3 sequence reads: CSVEGRGNTEAFF. In nucleotides, the CDR3 is TGCAGCGTTGAAGGCAGGGGGAACACTGAAGCTTTCTTT.